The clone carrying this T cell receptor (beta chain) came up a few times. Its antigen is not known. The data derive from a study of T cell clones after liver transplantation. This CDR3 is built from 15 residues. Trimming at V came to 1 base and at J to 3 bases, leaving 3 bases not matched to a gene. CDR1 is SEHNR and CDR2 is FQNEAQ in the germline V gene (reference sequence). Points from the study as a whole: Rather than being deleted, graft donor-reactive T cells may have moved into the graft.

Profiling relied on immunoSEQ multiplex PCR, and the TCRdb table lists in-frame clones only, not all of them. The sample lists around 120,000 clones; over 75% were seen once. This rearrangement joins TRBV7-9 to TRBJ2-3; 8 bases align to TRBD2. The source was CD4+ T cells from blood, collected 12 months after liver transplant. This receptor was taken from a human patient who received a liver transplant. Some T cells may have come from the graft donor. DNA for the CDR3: TGTGCCAGCAGCTTAGGGAGCGGGAGAACAGATACGCAGTATTTT. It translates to CASSLGSGRTDTQYF.